This TCR beta chain is from a study of OX40 agonist ivuxolimab in advanced cancers. Study-level information: The patients received agonistic anti-OX40 (CD134) antibody ivuxolimab. Patients received ivuxolimab, an intravenous treatment, every 2 weeks at 0.01 to 10 mg/kg.

General observations from the study: Some patients who did not respond also had low normalized T-cell clonal expansion.

The data were produced by immunoSEQ multiplex PCR, yet TCRdb's version contains in-frame clones alone and is incomplete. Seen here are under 80,000 clones, 80% to 90% observed once, and the top ten hold over 2%. The germline gives CDR1 SGDLS, CDR2 YYNGEE. CDR3 size: 15 residues. With V trimmed by 2 bases and J by 5 bases, 6 bases remained unmatched. To note about this clone: Antigen: not known.

The receptor's source is an adult with an advanced solid tumor such as melanoma, head and neck, liver or kidney cancer. The rearrangement links TRBV9 to TRBJ2-1, with 8 bases aligning to TRBD1. Source: CD4+ or CD8+ T cells sorted from blood, taken in a trial of the OX40 agonist ivuxolimab. CDR3 sequence: CASSVGQGANNEQFF. The CDR3 coding sequence is TGTGCCAGCAGCGTTGGACAGGGAGCCAACAATGAGCAGTTCTTC.